The rows below give T cell receptor beta chains drawn from one sample of a study of identical twins. TCRdb re-derived calls from the 5' RACE reads in MiXCR, one entry per CDR3 protein. The data show 700,000 or so distinct CDR3 sequences, with under 9% seen just once and around 0.95% held by the top ten. This sample also appeared in a second study, on yellow fever vaccine responses in identical twins.

Sequenced input: PBMCs. These receptor sequences come from a woman in her late teens or twenties in good health. Each CDR3 is given with its conserved first and last residue. Fields, in order: V gene, D gene, clone size, J gene, CDR3 length, CDR3 protein, CDR3 DNA. D genes are given only for firm matches. Only part of the rows carry a size: once, few, many, or a class if the clone is expanded.

TRBV28,TRBD2,-,TRBJ2-1,17,CASSPTAGTKMYNEQFF,TGTGCCAGCAGTCCAACAGCCGGGACTAAAATGTACAATGAGCAGTTCTTC
TRBV27,-,many,TRBJ2-5,13,CASSAIGVETQYF,TGTGCCAGCAGTGCTATCGGGGTCGAGACCCAGTACTTC
TRBV6-5,TRBD1,many,TRBJ2-7,15,CASSYDGTGWGEQYF,TGTGCCAGCAGTTATGATGGGACAGGGTGGGGCGAGCAGTACTTC
TRBV20-1,TRBD2,many,TRBJ2-3,16,CSARDPRGTSTDTQYF,TGCAGTGCTAGAGATCCGCGGGGGACCAGCACAGATACGCAGTATTTT
TRBV11-2,-,-,TRBJ2-5,14,CASSLDLEEETQYF,TGTGCCAGCAGCTTAGATCTAGAAGAAGAGACCCAGTACTTC
TRBV29-1,-,few,TRBJ2-5,12,CSVTTGVETQYF,TGCAGCGTGACGACAGGTGTTGAGACCCAGTACTTC
TRBV20-1,-,few,TRBJ1-2,15,CSARDPGRDYYGYTF,TGCAGTGCTAGAGACCCCGGACGGGATTACTATGGCTACACCTTC
TRBV28,-,few,TRBJ2-5,14,CASSNRLGGETQYF,TGTGCCAGCAGTAATAGACTGGGAGGAGAGACCCAGTACTTC
TRBV7-3,TRBD1,-,TRBJ2-6,16,CASSWTGSSGANVLTF,TGTGCCAGCAGCTGGACAGGGTCGTCTGGGGCCAACGTCCTGACTTTC
TRBV20-1,-,few,TRBJ2-5,13,CSAHTPEQETQYF,TGCAGTGCTCATACTCCAGAACAAGAGACCCAGTACTTC
TRBV9,TRBD2,few,TRBJ2-5,15,CASSVRGGSQETQYF,TGTGCCAGCAGCGTACGCGGGGGGAGTCAAGAGACCCAGTACTTC
TRBV5-1,-,-,TRBJ2-1,15,CASSLSLGTYNEQFF,TGCGCCAGCAGCTTGTCTCTGGGGACGTACAATGAGCAGTTCTTC
TRBV19,TRBD1,-,TRBJ2-2,16,CASSRGQGATTGELFF,TGTGCCAGTAGTAGGGGACAGGGGGCTACCACCGGGGAGCTGTTTTTT